This TCR beta chain came from a study of CD8+CD57+ T cells in acquired aplastic anemia. Study-level points and caveats: Patients and controls shared 25 to 35 CD8+ CDR3 sequences, which appeared highly expressed in patients and within their immunodominant clones.

V lost 4 bases to trimming and J lost 3 bases; unmatched junction nucleotides: 5. From germline, CDR1 is MRHNA and CDR2 SNTAGT. CDR3 length: 14 amino acids. With respect to this clonotype: Its target is unknown.

Genomic DNA served as template for TCR beta VDJ and CDR3 profiling. TCRdb recomputed calls from the reads with MiXCR, one row per CDR3 protein. This table holds 40,000 to 50,000 distinct CDR3 sequences, approximately 78% found once. The clonotype comes from a human donor in good health, serving as a control. This sequence joins TRBV6-4 and TRBJ1-2; the match to TRBD1 covers 7 bases. Sequencing input: sorted CD4+, CD8+, or CD8+CD57+ T cells (not recorded which) from PBMCs. CDR3 sequence (DNA): TGTGCCAGCAGTGCCGAGACAGGGTACTATGGCTACACCTTC. This sequence encodes CASSAETGYYGYTF.